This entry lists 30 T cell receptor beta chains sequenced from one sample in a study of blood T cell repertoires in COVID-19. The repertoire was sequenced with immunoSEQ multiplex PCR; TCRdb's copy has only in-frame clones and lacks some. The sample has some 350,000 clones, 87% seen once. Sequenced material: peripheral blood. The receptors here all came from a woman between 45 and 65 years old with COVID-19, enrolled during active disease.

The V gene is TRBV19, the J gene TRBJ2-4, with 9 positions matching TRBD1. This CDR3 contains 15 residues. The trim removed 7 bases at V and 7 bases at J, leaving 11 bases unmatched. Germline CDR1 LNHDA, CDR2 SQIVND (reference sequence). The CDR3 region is CASKGHGGQGNIQYF. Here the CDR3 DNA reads TGTGCCAGTAAGGGACACGGGGGACAGGGTAACATTCAGTACTTC.

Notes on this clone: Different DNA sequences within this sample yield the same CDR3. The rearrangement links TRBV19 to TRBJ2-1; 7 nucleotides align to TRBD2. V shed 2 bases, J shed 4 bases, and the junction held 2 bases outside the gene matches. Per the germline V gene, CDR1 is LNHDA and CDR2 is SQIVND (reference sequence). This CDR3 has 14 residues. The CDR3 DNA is TGTGCCAGTAGTATAAGCGGGGATTACAATGAGCAGTTCTTC. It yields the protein CASSISGDYNEQFF.

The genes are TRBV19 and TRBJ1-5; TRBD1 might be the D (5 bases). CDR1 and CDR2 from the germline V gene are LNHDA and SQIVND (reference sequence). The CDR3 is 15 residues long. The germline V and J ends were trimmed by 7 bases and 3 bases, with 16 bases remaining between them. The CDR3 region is CASTPGGVTNQPQHF. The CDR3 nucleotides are TGTGCCAGTACCCCGGGGGGGGTCACCAATCAGCCCCAGCATTTT.

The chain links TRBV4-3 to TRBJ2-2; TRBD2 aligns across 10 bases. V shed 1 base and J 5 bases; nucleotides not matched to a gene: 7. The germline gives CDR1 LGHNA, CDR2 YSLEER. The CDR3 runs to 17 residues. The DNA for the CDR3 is TGCGCCAGCAGCCAAGCTGTTAGCGGGAGGAAAACCGGGGAGCTGTTTTTT. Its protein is CASSQAVSGRKTGELFF.

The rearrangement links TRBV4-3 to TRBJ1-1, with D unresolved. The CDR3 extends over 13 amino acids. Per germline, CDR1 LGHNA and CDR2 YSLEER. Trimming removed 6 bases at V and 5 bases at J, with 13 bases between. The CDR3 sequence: CASSGPGFTEAFF. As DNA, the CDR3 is TGCGCCAGCAGTGGGCCGGGATTTACTGAAGCTTTCTTT.

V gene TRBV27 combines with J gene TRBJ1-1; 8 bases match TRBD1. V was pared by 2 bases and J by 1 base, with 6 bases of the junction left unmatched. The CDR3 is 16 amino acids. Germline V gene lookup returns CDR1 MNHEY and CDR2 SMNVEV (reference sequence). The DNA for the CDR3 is TGTGCCAGCAGTTTAAGGCCCGGACAGGGGAACACTGAAGCTTTCTTT. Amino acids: CASSLRPGQGNTEAFF.

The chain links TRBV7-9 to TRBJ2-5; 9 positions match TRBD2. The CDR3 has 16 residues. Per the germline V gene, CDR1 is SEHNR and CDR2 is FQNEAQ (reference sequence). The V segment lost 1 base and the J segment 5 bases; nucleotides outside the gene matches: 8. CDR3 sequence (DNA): TGTGCCAGCAGCTTAGATCAAGCGGGAGGTTGGGAGACCCAGTACTTC. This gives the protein CASSLDQAGGWETQYF. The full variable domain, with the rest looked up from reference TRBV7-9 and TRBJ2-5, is DTGVSQNPRHKITKRGQNVTFRCDPISEHNRLYWYRQTLGQGPEFLTYFQNEAQLEKSRLLSDRFSAERPKGSFSTLEIQRTEQGDSAMYLCASSLDQAGGWETQYFGPGTRLLVL.

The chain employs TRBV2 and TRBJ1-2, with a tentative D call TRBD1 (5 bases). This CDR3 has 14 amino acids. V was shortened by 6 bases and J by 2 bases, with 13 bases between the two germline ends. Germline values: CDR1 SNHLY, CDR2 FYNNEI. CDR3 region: CASSVDRTNYGYTF. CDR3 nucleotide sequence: TGTGCCAGCAGCGTAGACAGAACCAACTATGGCTACACCTTC.

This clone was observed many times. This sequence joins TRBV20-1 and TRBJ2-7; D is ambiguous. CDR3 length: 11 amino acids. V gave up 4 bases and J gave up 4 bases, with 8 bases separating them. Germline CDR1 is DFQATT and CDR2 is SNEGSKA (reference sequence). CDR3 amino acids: CSATIEYEQYF. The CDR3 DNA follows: TGCAGTGCTACTATCGAGTACGAGCAGTACTTC.

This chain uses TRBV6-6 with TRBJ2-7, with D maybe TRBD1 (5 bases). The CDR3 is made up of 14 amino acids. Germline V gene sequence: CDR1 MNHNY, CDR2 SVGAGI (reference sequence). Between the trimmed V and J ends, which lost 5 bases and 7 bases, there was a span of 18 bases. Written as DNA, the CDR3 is TGTGCCAGCAGTGACGGAAACACCGACAGAGAGCAGTACTTC. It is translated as CASSDGNTDREQYF.

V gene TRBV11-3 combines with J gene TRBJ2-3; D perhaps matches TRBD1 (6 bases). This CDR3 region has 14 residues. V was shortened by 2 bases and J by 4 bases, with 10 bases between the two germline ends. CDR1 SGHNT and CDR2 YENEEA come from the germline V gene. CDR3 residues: CASSLMGASDTQYF. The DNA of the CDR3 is TGTGCCAGCAGCTTAATGGGGGCATCAGATACGCAGTATTTT.

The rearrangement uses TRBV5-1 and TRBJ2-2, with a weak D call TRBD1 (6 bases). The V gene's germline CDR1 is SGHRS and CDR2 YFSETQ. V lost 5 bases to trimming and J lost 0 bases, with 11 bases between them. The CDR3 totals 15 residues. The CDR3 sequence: CASRDRQSNTGELFF. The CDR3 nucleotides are TGCGCCAGCAGAGACAGGCAATCGAACACCGGGGAGCTGTTTTTT.

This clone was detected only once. For the CDR3, the DNA is TGTGCCAGCAGCTTAGCCCGGACTAGCGGGAGCTATGGCACAGATACGCAGTATTTT. This codes for CASSLARTSGSYGTDTQYF. The V gene is TRBV11-3, the J gene TRBJ2-3; the match to TRBD2 covers 13 bases. CDR1 SGHNT and CDR2 YENEEA come from the germline V gene. The length of the CDR3 is 19 residues. Trimming removed 1 base from V and 1 base from J; junction bases left unmatched: 8.

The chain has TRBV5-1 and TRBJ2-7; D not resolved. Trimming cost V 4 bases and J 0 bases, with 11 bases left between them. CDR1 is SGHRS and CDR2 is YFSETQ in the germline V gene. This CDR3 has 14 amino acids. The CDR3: CASSPQVSSYEQYF. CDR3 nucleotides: TGCGCCAGCAGCCCCCAGGTATCCTCCTACGAGCAGTACTTC.

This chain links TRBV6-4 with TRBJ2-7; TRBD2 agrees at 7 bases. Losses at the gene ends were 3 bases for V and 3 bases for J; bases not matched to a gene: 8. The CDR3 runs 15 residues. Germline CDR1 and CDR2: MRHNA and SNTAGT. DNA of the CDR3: TGTGCCAGCAGTGATAGGTGGGAGGGGAACTACGAGCAGTACTTC. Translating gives CASSDRWEGNYEQYF.

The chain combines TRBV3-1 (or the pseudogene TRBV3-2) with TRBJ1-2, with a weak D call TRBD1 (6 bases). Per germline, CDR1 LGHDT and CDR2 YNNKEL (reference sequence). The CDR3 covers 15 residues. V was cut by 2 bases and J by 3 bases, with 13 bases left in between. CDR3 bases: TGTGCCAGCAGCCAACTTACCGGGACACACTATGGCTACACCTTC. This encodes CASSQLTGTHYGYTF.

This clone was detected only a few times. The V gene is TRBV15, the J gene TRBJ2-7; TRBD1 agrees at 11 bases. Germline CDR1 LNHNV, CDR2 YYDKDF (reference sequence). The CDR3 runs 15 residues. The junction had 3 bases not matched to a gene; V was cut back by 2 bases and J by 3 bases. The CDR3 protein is CATSRSGTGGYEQYF. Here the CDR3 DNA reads TGTGCCACCAGCAGATCCGGGACAGGGGGCTACGAGCAGTACTTC. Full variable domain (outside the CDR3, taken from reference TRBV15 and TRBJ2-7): DAMVIQNPRYQVTQFGKPVTLSCSQTLNHNVMYWYQQKSSQAPKLLFHYYDKDFNNEADTPDNFQSRRPNTSFCFLDIRSPGLGDTAMYLCATSRSGTGGYEQYFGPGTRLTVT.

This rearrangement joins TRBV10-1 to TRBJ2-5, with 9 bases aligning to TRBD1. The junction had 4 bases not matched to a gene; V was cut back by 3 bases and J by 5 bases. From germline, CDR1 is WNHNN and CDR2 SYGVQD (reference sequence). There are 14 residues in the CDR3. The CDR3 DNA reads TGCGCCAGCAGTGACGGGACAGGGCTGGAGACCCAGTACTTC. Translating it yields CASSDGTGLETQYF.

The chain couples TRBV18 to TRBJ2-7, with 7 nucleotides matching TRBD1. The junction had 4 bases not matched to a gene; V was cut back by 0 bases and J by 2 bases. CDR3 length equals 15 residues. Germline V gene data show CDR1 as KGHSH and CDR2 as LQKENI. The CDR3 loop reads CASSPPGQNTYEQYF. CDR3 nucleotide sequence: TGTGCCAGCTCACCACCGGGACAGAATACCTACGAGCAGTACTTC.

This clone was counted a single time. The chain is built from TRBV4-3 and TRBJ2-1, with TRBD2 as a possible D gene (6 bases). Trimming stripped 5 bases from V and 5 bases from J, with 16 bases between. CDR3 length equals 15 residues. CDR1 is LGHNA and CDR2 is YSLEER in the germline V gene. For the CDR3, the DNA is TGCGCCAGCAGCACCCTAGCCGGGAGAGACAATGAGCAGTTCTTC. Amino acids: CASSTLAGRDNEQFF.

The CDR3, as DNA: TGCACCAGCAGCCAAGATCGGGATCCCTCTCGAGGGGACAAAGGTGAGCAGTTCTTC. Translation: CTSSQDRDPSRGDKGEQFF. The chain combines TRBV1 with TRBJ2-1; the table gives TRBD1 as D, unverified against the DNA. TRBV1 is assigned pseudogene status. This CDR3 region has 19 residues.

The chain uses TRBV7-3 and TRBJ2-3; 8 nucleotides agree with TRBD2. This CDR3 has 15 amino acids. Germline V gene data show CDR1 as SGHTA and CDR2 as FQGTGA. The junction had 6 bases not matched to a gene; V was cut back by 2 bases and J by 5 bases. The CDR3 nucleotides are TGTGCCAGCAGCTTACGGGTAGCGGGACGAGATACGCAGTATTTT. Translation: CASSLRVAGRDTQYF. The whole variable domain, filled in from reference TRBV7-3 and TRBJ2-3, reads GAGVSQTPSNKVTEKGKYVELRCDPISGHTALYWYRQSLGQGPEFLIYFQGTGAADDSGLPNDRFFAVRPEGSVSTLKIQRTERGDSAVYLCASSLRVAGRDTQYFGPGTRLTVL.

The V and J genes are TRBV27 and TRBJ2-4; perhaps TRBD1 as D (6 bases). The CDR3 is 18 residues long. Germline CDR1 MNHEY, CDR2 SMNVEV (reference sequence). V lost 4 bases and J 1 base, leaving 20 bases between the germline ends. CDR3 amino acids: CASSSNREWASAKNIQYF. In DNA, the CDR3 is TGTGCCAGCAGTTCTAACAGGGAATGGGCGTCGGCCAAAAACATTCAGTACTTC.

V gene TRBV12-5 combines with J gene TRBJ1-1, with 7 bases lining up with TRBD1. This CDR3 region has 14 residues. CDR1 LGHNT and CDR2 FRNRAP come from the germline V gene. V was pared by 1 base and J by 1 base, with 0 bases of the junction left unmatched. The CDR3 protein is CASGLDRGNTEAFF. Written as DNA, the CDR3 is TGTGCTAGTGGTTTGGACAGGGGGAACACTGAAGCTTTCTTT.

DNA of the CDR3: TGTGCCAGCAGCTTAGTGGTAGCAAATGGAAACACCATATATTTT. Amino acid sequence: CASSLVVANGNTIYF. The rearrangement joins TRBV13 to TRBJ1-3; D is uncertain. The CDR3 extends over 15 amino acids. In germline, CDR1 is PRHDT, CDR2 FYEKMQ (reference sequence). Trimming left V 1 base short and J 3 bases short, with 10 bases between. The entire variable domain, with the rest obtained from reference TRBV13 and TRBJ1-3, is as follows: AAGVIQSPRHLIKEKRETATLKCYPIPRHDTVYWYQQGPGQDPQFLISFYEKMQSDKGSIPDRFSAQQFSDYHSELNMSSLELGDSALYFCASSLVVANGNTIYFGEGSWLTVV.

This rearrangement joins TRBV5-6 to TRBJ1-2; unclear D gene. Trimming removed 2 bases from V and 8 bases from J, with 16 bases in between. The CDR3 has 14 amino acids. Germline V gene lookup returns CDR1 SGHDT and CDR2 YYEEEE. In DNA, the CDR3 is TGTGCCAGCAGCTTTATCAGAGCGGAGCAGGGCTACACCTTC. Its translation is CASSFIRAEQGYTF.

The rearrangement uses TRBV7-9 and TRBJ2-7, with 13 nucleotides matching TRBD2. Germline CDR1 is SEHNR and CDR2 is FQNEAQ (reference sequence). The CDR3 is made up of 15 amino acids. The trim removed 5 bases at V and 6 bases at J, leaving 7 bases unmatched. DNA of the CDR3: TGTGCCAGCAGCGCACTAGCGGGAGGGCCAGTCGAGCAGTACTTC. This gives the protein CASSALAGGPVEQYF.

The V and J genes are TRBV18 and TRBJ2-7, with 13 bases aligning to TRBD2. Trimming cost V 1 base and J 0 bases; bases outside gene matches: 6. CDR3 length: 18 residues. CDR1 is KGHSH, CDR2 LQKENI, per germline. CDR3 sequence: CASSPLLAGGLGSYEQYF. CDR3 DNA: TGTGCCAGCTCACCACTACTAGCGGGAGGGCTAGGCTCCTACGAGCAGTACTTC.

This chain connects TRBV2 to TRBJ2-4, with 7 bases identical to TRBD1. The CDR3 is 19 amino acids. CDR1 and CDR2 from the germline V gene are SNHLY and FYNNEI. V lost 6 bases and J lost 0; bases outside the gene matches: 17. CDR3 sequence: CASSQSGTDALTAKNIQYF. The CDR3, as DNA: TGTGCCAGCAGCCAATCCGGGACAGACGCCCTTACAGCCAAAAACATTCAGTACTTC.

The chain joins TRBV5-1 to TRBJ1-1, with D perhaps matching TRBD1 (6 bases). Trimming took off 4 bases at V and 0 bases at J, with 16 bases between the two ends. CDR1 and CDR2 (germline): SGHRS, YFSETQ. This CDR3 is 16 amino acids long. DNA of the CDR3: TGCGCCAGCAGCGGACGAGGGGGTAGGGTGAACACTGAAGCTTTCTTT. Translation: CASSGRGGRVNTEAFF.